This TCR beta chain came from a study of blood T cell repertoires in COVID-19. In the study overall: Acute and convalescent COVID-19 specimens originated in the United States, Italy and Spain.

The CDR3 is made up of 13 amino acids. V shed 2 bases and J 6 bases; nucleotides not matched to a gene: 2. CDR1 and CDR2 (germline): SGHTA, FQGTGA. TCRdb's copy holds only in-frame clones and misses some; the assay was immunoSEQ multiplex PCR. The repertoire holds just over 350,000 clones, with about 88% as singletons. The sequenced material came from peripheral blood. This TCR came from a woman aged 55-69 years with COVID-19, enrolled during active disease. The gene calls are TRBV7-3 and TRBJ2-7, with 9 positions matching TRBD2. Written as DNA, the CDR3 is TGTGCCAGCAGCTTAGCGGGGGGGACCGAGCAGTACTTC. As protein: CASSLAGGTEQYF.